This T cell receptor beta chain is from a study of shared clonotypes between healthy human individuals. For the study at large: A donor's plate count was three for CD4 naive and three for CD4 memory; CD8 naive had two and CD8 memory one.

The CDR3 has 17 amino acids. Germline assignment: CDR1 MNHNS and CDR2 SASEGT. V shed 4 bases and J 1 base; nucleotides not matched to a gene: 10. Comments on this clone: Antigen specificity is unknown.

Regarding the study as a whole: Measured sharing among donors was expected to vary with sequencing depth. Across subsets, estimated richness was generally greater for naive than for memory populations.

Profiling relied on immunoSEQ multiplex PCR, and the TCRdb table lists in-frame clones only, not all of them. The sample records hundreds of thousands of clones, around two thirds being singletons. The receptor was derived from a woman under 40 in good health. The rearrangement joins TRBV6-1 to TRBJ1-2; TRBD1 matches 9 bases. Sequencing was carried out using memory CD4+ T cells sorted from blood. The subset was: CD45RA-negative fraction. CDR3 protein: CASSATGTGLINYGYTF. CDR3 in DNA: TGTGCCAGCAGTGCGACCGGGACAGGGCTAATTAACTATGGCTACACCTTC.